Listed below are T cell receptor beta chains from one sample, sequenced in a study of OX40 agonist ivuxolimab in advanced cancers. Clones were read by immunoSEQ multiplex PCR, and TCRdb kept only the in-frame ones, dropping some. This sample has 76,000 or so clones, with roughly 85% found just once. Sequences were derived from CD4+ or CD8+ T cells sorted from blood, sampled in a trial of the OX40 agonist ivuxolimab. These receptors originate from an adult with an advanced solid tumor such as melanoma, head and neck, liver or kidney cancer. The conserved cysteine and the conserved F or W are not part of the CDR3 here.

TRBV7-3	TRBJ2-6	15	ASSPGSGGPGANVLT
TRBV7-2	TRBJ1-2	12	ASSLGAESYGYT
TRBV4-1	TRBJ1-1	13	ASSQEGTQNTEAF
TRBV7-2	TRBJ2-1	14	ASSTFPRGPNNEQF
TRBV5-6	TRBJ2-5	11	ASSPGPGETQY
TRBV2	TRBJ2-5	14	ASSEGWQGDEKTQY
TRBV29-1	TRBJ2-5	12	SVRPGQYQETQY
TRBV9	TRBJ2-2	14	ASSVAGGANTGELF
TRBV7-2	TRBJ1-2	13	ASSPYGGSGYGYT
TRBV5-1	TRBJ2-2	15	ASSSLTGDWDTGELF
TRBV7-9	TRBJ1-4	12	ASTRSGGGEKLF
TRBV4-1	TRBJ2-4	16	ASSQGRVINLAKNIQY
TRBV4-2	TRBJ1-3	12	ASSRLPTGDTIY
TRBV6-5	.	11	ASKGRVSYEQY
TRBV7-2	TRBJ2-3	14	ASSLGSVGGTDTQY
TRBV5-5	TRBJ1-6	10	ASSYYNSPLH
TRBV30	TRBJ1-2	12	AWSVSDRGQGYT
TRBV21-1	TRBJ2-2	15	ASSKAPGQGAGGELF
TRBV4-1	TRBJ2-7	13	ASSQDGTGGYEQY
TRBV10-1	TRBJ1-5	10	ASLRRNQPQH
TRBV7-2	TRBJ1-1	11	ASREQGDTEAF
TRBV19	TRBJ1-2	12	ASTPMRGNYGYT
TRBV19	TRBJ1-6	10	ASSVRDPPLH
TRBV6-5	TRBJ1-3	13	ASSKQGSPGNTIY
TRBV5-1	TRBJ2-3	14	ASSSGGLAGLDTQY
TRBV27	TRBJ2-7	12	ASSLLAGDYEQY
TRBV27	TRBJ1-4	11	ASGGHTNEKLF
TRBV10-3	TRBJ2-2	14	AISLLAGGNTGELF
TRBV21-1	TRBJ1-3	11	ASSPVSGNTIY
TRBV19	TRBJ1-2	12	ATAPGQGGYGYT
TRBV27	TRBJ2-3	13	ASSFGRPGTDTQY
TRBV5-6	TRBJ2-7	10	ASSLVGTGNY
TRBV4-3	TRBJ2-5	12	ASSQGAPGETQY
TRBV7-9	TRBJ1-4	11	ASSAQGGEKLF
TRBV7-3	TRBJ1-4	13	ASSPQGGWGEKLF
TRBV2	TRBJ2-2	11	ASLREGTGELF
TRBV4-2	TRBJ2-7	13	ASSQTGTAGGEQY
TRBV29-1	TRBJ2-7	9	SGLDGYEQY
TRBV6-5	TRBJ1-5	11	ASRGQPNQPQH
TRBV6-1	TRBJ1-2	13	ASSGSGGTGRGYT
TRBV7-2	TRBJ1-2	16	ASSLVSRQGPANYGYT
TRBV7-3	TRBJ2-5	12	ASSSAPDSETQY
TRBV11-2	TRBJ2-3	13	ASSLDNVGTDTQY
TRBV7-9	TRBJ1-5	15	ASSLVPGVGGNQPQH
TRBV7-2	TRBJ1-3	13	ASSLAAGAGNTIY
TRBV30	TRBJ2-1	9	AWILYNEQF